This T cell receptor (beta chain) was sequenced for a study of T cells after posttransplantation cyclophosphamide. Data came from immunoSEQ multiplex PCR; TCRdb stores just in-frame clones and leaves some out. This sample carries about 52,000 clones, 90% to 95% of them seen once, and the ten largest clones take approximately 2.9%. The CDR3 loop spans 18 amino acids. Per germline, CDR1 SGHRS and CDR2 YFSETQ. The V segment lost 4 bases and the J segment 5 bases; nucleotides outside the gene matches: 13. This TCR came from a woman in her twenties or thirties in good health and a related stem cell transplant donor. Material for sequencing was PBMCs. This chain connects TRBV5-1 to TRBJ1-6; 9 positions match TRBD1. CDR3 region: CASSPGTGFLDNNSPLHF. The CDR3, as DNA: TGCGCCAGCAGCCCTGGGACAGGGTTCCTCGACAATAATTCACCCCTCCACTTT.